A selection of T cell receptor beta chains follows, all from one sample in a study of blood T cell repertoires in COVID-19. Profiled with immunoSEQ multiplex PCR; TCRdb holds only in-frame clones, not every one. This table holds 250,000 to 300,000 clones, about nine tenths found once. What was sequenced was peripheral blood. The receptors come from a woman between 50 and 59 years old who had recovered from COVID-19. Both conserved end residues are part of each CDR3. Fields, in order: clone size, V gene, J gene, D gene, CDR3 protein, CDR3 DNA. A D gene is named only where the DNA matches it firmly. Clone size appears in some rows only: once, few, many, or a class for an expanded clone.

clone size: NA
V gene: TRBV11-2
J gene: TRBJ2-7
D gene: NA
CDR3 protein: CASSLIPGSYEQYF
CDR3 DNA: TGTGCCAGCAGCTTAATCCCGGGATCCTACGAGCAGTACTTC

clone size: NA
V gene: TRBV28
J gene: TRBJ1-5
D gene: NA
CDR3 protein: CASRGPRSNQPQHF
CDR3 DNA: TGTGCCAGCAGGGGGCCAAGGAGCAATCAGCCCCAGCATTTT

clone size: NA
V gene: TRBV6-2/TRBV6-3
J gene: TRBJ1-1
D gene: NA
CDR3 protein: CASSFEGGTEAFF
CDR3 DNA: TGTGCCAGCAGTTTTGAGGGAGGCACTGAAGCTTTCTTT

clone size: NA
V gene: TRBV30
J gene: TRBJ1-1
D gene: NA
CDR3 protein: CAWQNRRNTEAFF
CDR3 DNA: TGTGCCTGGCAGAACAGGAGGAACACTGAAGCTTTCTTT

clone size: NA
V gene: TRBV25-1
J gene: TRBJ2-5
D gene: TRBD2
CDR3 protein: CASSELGLAGSQETQYF
CDR3 DNA: TGTGCCAGCAGTGAATTGGGGCTAGCGGGGAGCCAAGAGACCCAGTACTTC

clone size: NA
V gene: TRBV18
J gene: TRBJ1-5
D gene: NA
CDR3 protein: CASSPQGQFNQPQHF
CDR3 DNA: TGTGCCAGCTCACCCCAAGGACAGTTTAATCAGCCCCAGCATTTT

clone size: NA
V gene: TRBV5-1
J gene: TRBJ1-3
D gene: TRBD1
CDR3 protein: CASSSLDRASGNTIYF
CDR3 DNA: TGCGCCAGCAGTTCTTTGGACAGGGCCTCTGGAAACACCATATATTTT

clone size: NA
V gene: TRBV5-1
J gene: TRBJ1-6
D gene: TRBD1
CDR3 protein: CASSLGTGENSPLHF
CDR3 DNA: TGCGCCAGCAGCTTGGGGACAGGGGAAAATTCACCCCTCCACTTT

clone size: NA
V gene: TRBV9
J gene: TRBJ2-2
D gene: TRBD2
CDR3 protein: CASSVLTSGRGTGELFF
CDR3 DNA: TGTGCCAGCAGCGTATTAACTAGCGGGAGGGGGACCGGGGAGCTGTTTTTT

clone size: NA
V gene: TRBV6-2/TRBV6-3
J gene: TRBJ2-5
D gene: NA
CDR3 protein: CASSTPGWQETQYF
CDR3 DNA: TGTGCCAGCAGCACCCCCGGGTGGCAAGAGACCCAGTACTTC

clone size: NA
V gene: TRBV6-5
J gene: TRBJ1-1
D gene: NA
CDR3 protein: CASTPTANTEAFF
CDR3 DNA: TGTGCCAGCACCCCGACAGCTAACACTGAAGCTTTCTTT

clone size: many
V gene: TRBV15
J gene: TRBJ2-3
D gene: NA
CDR3 protein: CATSRVREADTQYF
CDR3 DNA: TGTGCCACCAGCAGAGTCAGGGAGGCAGATACGCAGTATTTT

clone size: NA
V gene: TRBV6-2/TRBV6-3
J gene: TRBJ2-1
D gene: TRBD2
CDR3 protein: CASSYSPAGGIYNEQFF
CDR3 DNA: TGTGCCAGCAGTTACTCCCCAGCGGGGGGAATCTACAATGAGCAGTTCTTC

clone size: NA
V gene: TRBV27
J gene: TRBJ1-1
D gene: NA
CDR3 protein: CASRRQSATEAFF
CDR3 DNA: TGTGCCAGCAGGAGACAGAGTGCCACTGAAGCTTTCTTT

clone size: NA
V gene: TRBV6-2/TRBV6-3
J gene: TRBJ2-1
D gene: NA
CDR3 protein: CASSYSSGSSSYNEQFF
CDR3 DNA: TGTGCCAGCAGTTACTCATCGGGGTCTAGCTCCTACAATGAGCAGTTCTTC

clone size: NA
V gene: TRBV12-3/TRBV12-4
J gene: TRBJ1-1
D gene: TRBD1
CDR3 protein: CASSLTDRVEAFF
CDR3 DNA: TGTGCCAGCAGTTTAACGGACAGGGTTGAAGCTTTCTTT

clone size: once
V gene: TRBV5-5
J gene: TRBJ1-5
D gene: NA
CDR3 protein: CASSGGLLSNQPQHF
CDR3 DNA: TGTGCCAGCAGCGGGGGCCTTCTTAGCAATCAGCCCCAGCATTTT

clone size: NA
V gene: TRBV6-5
J gene: TRBJ2-3
D gene: TRBD2
CDR3 protein: CASSYSPSGGEDTQYF
CDR3 DNA: TGTGCCAGCAGTTACTCCCCTAGCGGGGGTGAAGATACGCAGTATTTT

clone size: once
V gene: TRBV7-8
J gene: TRBJ1-5
D gene: TRBD1
CDR3 protein: CASSLVGQGSNQPQHF
CDR3 DNA: TGTGCCAGCAGCTTAGTAGGACAGGGAAGCAATCAGCCCCAGCATTTT

clone size: few
V gene: TRBV7-2
J gene: TRBJ1-6
D gene: TRBD1
CDR3 protein: CASSLARGPSSPLHF
CDR3 DNA: TGTGCCAGCAGCTTAGCTAGGGGGCCGAGTTCACCCCTCCACTTT

clone size: NA
V gene: TRBV3-1/TRBV3-2
J gene: TRBJ1-5
D gene: TRBD1
CDR3 protein: CASSQDWAGGQPQHF
CDR3 DNA: TGTGCCAGCAGCCAAGATTGGGCAGGGGGCCAGCCCCAGCATTTT

clone size: NA
V gene: TRBV5-4
J gene: TRBJ1-1
D gene: NA
CDR3 protein: CASSQDSYGPEAFF
CDR3 DNA: TGTGCCAGCAGCCAGGACAGTTATGGGCCTGAAGCTTTCTTT

clone size: NA
V gene: TRBV7-9
J gene: TRBJ2-3
D gene: TRBD1
CDR3 protein: CASSSDRGTDTQYF
CDR3 DNA: TGTGCCAGCAGCTCCGACAGGGGGACAGATACGCAGTATTTT

clone size: NA
V gene: TRBV14
J gene: TRBJ1-5
D gene: TRBD1
CDR3 protein: CASSRGQGSNQPQHF
CDR3 DNA: TGTGCCAGCAGCCGGGGACAGGGGAGCAATCAGCCCCAGCATTTT

clone size: few
V gene: TRBV18
J gene: TRBJ1-1
D gene: TRBD1
CDR3 protein: CASSPRDRAEAFF
CDR3 DNA: TGTGCCAGCTCACCACGGGACAGGGCTGAAGCTTTCTTT

clone size: NA
V gene: TRBV6-5
J gene: TRBJ2-1
D gene: TRBD2
CDR3 protein: CASRQAGGRNEQFF
CDR3 DNA: TGTGCCAGCAGACAAGCGGGGGGGCGCAATGAGCAGTTCTTC

clone size: NA
V gene: TRBV7-2
J gene: TRBJ1-2
D gene: NA
CDR3 protein: CASKDRDLIHYGYTF
CDR3 DNA: TGTGCCAGCAAGGACAGAGACCTAATTCACTATGGCTACACCTTC

clone size: NA
V gene: TRBV29-1
J gene: TRBJ1-2
D gene: NA
CDR3 protein: CSDFGAVGYTF
CDR3 DNA: TGCAGCGATTTTGGGGCCGTCGGCTACACCTTC

clone size: NA
V gene: TRBV10-3
J gene: TRBJ2-7
D gene: NA
CDR3 protein: CAISEGGYEQYF
CDR3 DNA: TGTGCCATCAGTGAAGGAGGCTACGAGCAGTACTTC

clone size: NA
V gene: TRBV5-1
J gene: TRBJ1-1
D gene: NA
CDR3 protein: CASSYGGMNTEAFF
CDR3 DNA: TGCGCCAGCAGCTACGGGGGGATGAACACTGAAGCTTTCTTT

clone size: NA
V gene: TRBV30
J gene: TRBJ2-5
D gene: TRBD1
CDR3 protein: CAWNRDRGETQYF
CDR3 DNA: TGTGCCTGGAACCGGGACAGGGGTGAGACCCAGTACTTC

clone size: NA
V gene: TRBV11-2
J gene: TRBJ1-5
D gene: NA
CDR3 protein: CASSLGTRPGRDQPQHF
CDR3 DNA: TGTGCCAGCAGCTTAGGGACTCGACCCGGACGGGATCAGCCCCAGCATTTT

clone size: NA
V gene: TRBV4-3
J gene: TRBJ1-4
D gene: NA
CDR3 protein: CASSQTGRGTNEKLFF
CDR3 DNA: TGCGCCAGCAGCCAGACGGGGAGGGGAACTAATGAAAAACTGTTTTTT